A selection of T cell receptor beta chains follows, all from one sample in a study of T cell changes during pregnancy in multiple sclerosis. Assay used: immunoSEQ multiplex PCR; TCRdb lists only in-frame clones, some missing. The top ten hold roughly 0.61% of the sample, which has tens of thousands of clones, about 90% seen once. The sample consisted of CD4+ T cells from peripheral blood mononuclear cells, taken in the third trimester of pregnancy. These receptors were taken from a female donor in good health, enrolled as a control in a pregnancy study. Both conserved end residues are part of each CDR3. Fields, in order: J gene, V gene, clone size, CDR3 length, D gene, CDR3 protein, CDR3 DNA. The D gene is left open where the match is weak. Size is stated for part of the rows, as once, few or many counts, or as a class when the clone is expanded.

j_gene: TRBJ2-3; v_gene: TRBV6-6; abundance: NA; len: 16; d_gene: TRBD1; CDR3aa: CASSLSGTGRSDTQYF; CDR3nt: TGTGCCAGCAGCCTTTCCGGGACAGGGCGCTCAGATACGCAGTATTTT
j_gene: TRBJ2-6; v_gene: TRBV5-4; abundance: NA; len: 18; d_gene: NA; CDR3aa: CASSLKQGGLGGANVLTF; CDR3nt: TGTGCCAGCAGCTTGAAACAGGGTGGTTTGGGCGGGGCCAACGTCCTGACTTTC
j_gene: TRBJ1-2; v_gene: TRBV7-2; abundance: NA; len: 13; d_gene: NA; CDR3aa: CASSLDGGYGYTF; CDR3nt: TGTGCCAGCAGCTTAGACGGGGGCTATGGCTACACCTTC
j_gene: TRBJ2-1; v_gene: TRBV28; abundance: NA; len: 14; d_gene: NA; CDR3aa: CASSLGGGLDEQFF; CDR3nt: TGTGCCAGCAGTTTAGGGGGCGGCTTGGACGAGCAGTTCTTC
j_gene: TRBJ2-7; v_gene: TRBV29-1; abundance: NA; len: 14; d_gene: TRBD2; CDR3aa: CSVEVAGGNNEQYF; CDR3nt: TGCAGCGTTGAAGTGGCGGGAGGGAACAACGAGCAGTACTTC
j_gene: TRBJ1-1; v_gene: TRBV10-3; abundance: few; len: 12; d_gene: NA; CDR3aa: CAISAQVGEAFF; CDR3nt: TGTGCCATCAGTGCCCAGGTTGGTGAAGCTTTCTTT
j_gene: TRBJ1-3; v_gene: TRBV5-1; abundance: NA; len: 15; d_gene: NA; CDR3aa: CASSATSSSGNTIYF; CDR3nt: TGCGCCAGCAGCGCGACATCTTCCTCTGGAAACACCATATATTTT
j_gene: TRBJ2-1; v_gene: TRBV5-1; abundance: NA; len: 13; d_gene: TRBD2; CDR3aa: CASSLGREDEQFF; CDR3nt: TGCGCCAGCAGCTTGGGGCGGGAGGATGAGCAGTTCTTC
j_gene: TRBJ2-5; v_gene: TRBV10-2; abundance: NA; len: 17; d_gene: NA; CDR3aa: CASSEAGDWESQETQYF; CDR3nt: TGCGCCAGCAGTGAGGCTGGGGACTGGGAATCTCAAGAGACCCAGTACTTC
j_gene: TRBJ1-3; v_gene: TRBV5-5; abundance: NA; len: 16; d_gene: NA; CDR3aa: CASSARLEGVGNTIYF; CDR3nt: TGTGCCAGCAGCGCCCGCTTGGAAGGGGTGGGAAACACCATATATTTT
j_gene: TRBJ2-6; v_gene: TRBV7-6; abundance: NA; len: 15; d_gene: NA; CDR3aa: CASSSQMSGANVLTF; CDR3nt: TGTGCCAGCAGCTCACAGATGTCTGGGGCCAACGTCCTGACTTTC
j_gene: TRBJ2-7; v_gene: TRBV5-8; abundance: NA; len: 15; d_gene: NA; CDR3aa: CASSTGNSPVPEQYF; CDR3nt: TGTGCCAGCAGCACTGGAAACAGTCCAGTCCCCGAGCAGTACTTC
j_gene: TRBJ1-4; v_gene: TRBV7-2; abundance: NA; len: 15; d_gene: NA; CDR3aa: CASSLGDRNQEKLFF; CDR3nt: TGTGCCAGCAGCTTAGGTGACAGGAATCAGGAAAAACTGTTTTTT
j_gene: TRBJ2-5; v_gene: TRBV30; abundance: NA; len: 12; d_gene: NA; CDR3aa: CAWRGWAETQYF; CDR3nt: TGTGCCTGGAGGGGCTGGGCAGAGACCCAGTACTTC
j_gene: TRBJ1-3; v_gene: TRBV7-2; abundance: NA; len: 15; d_gene: TRBD1; CDR3aa: CASSQTGASGNTIYF; CDR3nt: TGTGCCAGCAGCCAGACAGGGGCCTCTGGAAACACCATATATTTT
j_gene: TRBJ2-1; v_gene: TRBV28; abundance: NA; len: 14; d_gene: NA; CDR3aa: CASSLGGPPRGQFF; CDR3nt: TGTGCCAGCAGTTTAGGAGGGCCCCCAAGGGGGCAGTTCTTC
j_gene: TRBJ1-5; v_gene: TRBV19; abundance: NA; len: 16; d_gene: TRBD1; CDR3aa: CASSTRGQGSNQPQHF; CDR3nt: TGTGCCAGTAGTACAAGAGGACAGGGCAGCAATCAGCCCCAGCATTTT
j_gene: TRBJ2-7; v_gene: TRBV5-1; abundance: NA; len: 17; d_gene: TRBD2; CDR3aa: CASSLGLAGGFSYEQYF; CDR3nt: TGCGCCAGCAGCCTTGGACTAGCGGGGGGGTTCTCCTACGAGCAGTACTTC
j_gene: TRBJ2-5; v_gene: TRBV2; abundance: NA; len: 13; d_gene: TRBD2; CDR3aa: CASSGTSGGTQYF; CDR3nt: TGTGCCAGCAGCGGGACTAGCGGGGGGACCCAGTACTTC
j_gene: TRBJ2-1; v_gene: TRBV11-2; abundance: NA; len: 15; d_gene: TRBD1; CDR3aa: CASKQGASSYNEQFF; CDR3nt: TGTGCCAGCAAGCAGGGGGCTTCCTCCTACAATGAGCAGTTCTTC
j_gene: TRBJ2-2; v_gene: TRBV11-3; abundance: few; len: 15; d_gene: TRBD2; CDR3aa: CASRQGTTNTGELFF; CDR3nt: TGTGCCAGCAGACAAGGGACTACAAACACCGGGGAGCTGTTTTTT
j_gene: TRBJ1-1; v_gene: TRBV10-3; abundance: NA; len: 14; d_gene: NA; CDR3aa: CAIRPPGAVTEAFF; CDR3nt: TGTGCCATCAGGCCCCCAGGGGCGGTCACTGAAGCTTTCTTT
j_gene: TRBJ2-5; v_gene: TRBV6-1; abundance: NA; len: 15; d_gene: TRBD1; CDR3aa: CASSEETGYQETQYF; CDR3nt: TGTGCCAGCAGTGAAGAGACAGGGTACCAAGAGACCCAGTACTTC
j_gene: TRBJ2-3; v_gene: TRBV25-1; abundance: NA; len: 12; d_gene: TRBD1; CDR3aa: CASSSQGGQGYF; CDR3nt: TGTGCCAGCAGTTCGCAAGGGGGACAGGGGTATTTT
j_gene: TRBJ2-7; v_gene: TRBV5-5; abundance: NA; len: 15; d_gene: NA; CDR3aa: CASSLTGVSSYEQYF; CDR3nt: TGTGCCAGCAGCTTGACGGGTGTGAGCTCCTACGAGCAGTACTTC
j_gene: TRBJ2-2; v_gene: TRBV5-1; abundance: NA; len: 15; d_gene: NA; CDR3aa: CASSLELATPGELFF; CDR3nt: TGCGCCAGCAGCTTGGAACTAGCTACCCCCGGGGAGCTGTTTTTT
j_gene: TRBJ2-3; v_gene: TRBV19; abundance: NA; len: 18; d_gene: TRBD2; CDR3aa: CASSIDPVSGGITDTQYF; CDR3nt: TGTGCCAGTAGTATAGACCCCGTGAGCGGGGGGATCACAGATACGCAGTATTTT
j_gene: TRBJ1-5; v_gene: TRBV29-1; abundance: NA; len: 14; d_gene: NA; CDR3aa: CSVGEQGGGQPQHF; CDR3nt: TGCAGCGTTGGAGAACAGGGTGGAGGTCAGCCCCAGCATTTT
j_gene: TRBJ2-5; v_gene: TRBV5-1; abundance: once; len: 15; d_gene: TRBD2; CDR3aa: CASSILAGTQETQYF; CDR3nt: TGCGCCAGCAGCATACTAGCGGGGACCCAAGAGACCCAGTACTTC
j_gene: TRBJ1-1; v_gene: TRBV6-1; abundance: NA; len: 14; d_gene: NA; CDR3aa: CASSEGPMNTEAFF; CDR3nt: TGTGCCAGCAGTGAGGGCCCCATGAACACTGAAGCTTTCTTT
j_gene: TRBJ2-7; v_gene: TRBV5-6; abundance: once; len: 16; d_gene: TRBD1; CDR3aa: CASSPGTGGGVYEQYF; CDR3nt: TGTGCCAGCAGCCCCGGGACAGGGGGCGGTGTCTACGAGCAGTACTTC
j_gene: TRBJ1-1; v_gene: TRBV6-5; abundance: NA; len: 11; d_gene: NA; CDR3aa: CASKGHLEAFF; CDR3nt: TGTGCCAGCAAGGGACATCTTGAAGCTTTCTTT
j_gene: TRBJ2-1; v_gene: TRBV7-3; abundance: NA; len: 14; d_gene: TRBD2; CDR3aa: CASSLFGGVNEQFF; CDR3nt: TGTGCCAGCAGCTTATTTGGGGGGGTCAATGAGCAGTTCTTC
j_gene: TRBJ1-2; v_gene: TRBV11-3; abundance: NA; len: 15; d_gene: TRBD1; CDR3aa: CASSLLGQGGYGYTF; CDR3nt: TGTGCCAGCAGCTTACTTGGACAGGGCGGCTATGGCTACACCTTC
j_gene: TRBJ2-7; v_gene: TRBV9; abundance: NA; len: 14; d_gene: NA; CDR3aa: CASSTLGSSYEQYF; CDR3nt: TGTGCCAGCAGCACCCTGGGGAGCTCCTACGAGCAGTACTTC
j_gene: TRBJ2-4; v_gene: TRBV2; abundance: NA; len: 15; d_gene: TRBD2; CDR3aa: CASSMLAGGSDIQYF; CDR3nt: TGTGCCAGCAGTATGCTAGCGGGGGGGAGTGACATTCAGTACTTC
j_gene: TRBJ1-5; v_gene: TRBV6-5; abundance: NA; len: 13; d_gene: TRBD1; CDR3aa: CASRDRGNQPQHF; CDR3nt: TGTGCCAGCAGAGACAGGGGGAATCAGCCCCAGCATTTT